The 18 T cell receptor beta chains below were found in one sample sequenced in a study of cytomegalovirus exposure and HLA in healthy donors. The PCR employed 60 Vbeta primers together with 13 Jbeta primers. This table comes from immunoSEQ multiplex PCR, and its TCRdb copy is limited to in-frame clones, with some not included. The repertoire holds about 190,000 clones, with about 13% as singletons. The specimen sequenced was PBMCs. These receptors came from a man aged 45 to 65 in good health and CMV-seropositive.

This clone has just a few counts. The chain joins TRBV6-1 to TRBJ2-3; possible D gene TRBD1, 6 bases. The CDR3 length is 20 residues. Trimming left V 2 bases short and J 0 bases short, with 24 bases between. Germline CDR1 MNHNS, CDR2 SASEGT. The CDR3 loop reads CASSERPSTGVGASTDTQYF. The DNA for the CDR3 is TGTGCCAGCAGTGAAAGGCCGTCGACAGGAGTTGGGGCTAGCACAGATACGCAGTATTTT.

The genes are TRBV27 and TRBJ1-5; no clear D gene. Trimming pared 8 bases from V and 4 bases from J, leaving 9 bases between. The CDR3 spans 12 residues. Germline CDR1 reads MNHEY; CDR2 reads SMNVEV (reference sequence). The CDR3 reads CASGDFNQPQHF. The CDR3 bases are TGTGCCAGCGGAGATTTTAATCAGCCCCAGCATTTT.

V is TRBV5-6 and J is TRBJ2-3; D might be TRBD2 (5 bases). Germline V gene data show CDR1 as SGHDT and CDR2 as YYEEEE. The V end lost 4 bases, the J end lost 7 bases, and 10 bases lay between the germline ends. The CDR3 is made up of 12 amino acids. The CDR3 DNA is TGTGCCAGCAGCCTGACGGGAAATACGCAGTATTTT. Translating it yields CASSLTGNTQYF.

This clone appeared a few times. The chain is built from TRBV28 and TRBJ2-6; 7 bases are shared with TRBD1. The CDR3 extends over 17 amino acids. CDR1 is MDHEN, CDR2 SYDVKM, per germline. J was trimmed by 0 bases and V by 2 bases; bases with no gene match: 4. As DNA, the CDR3 is TGTGCCAGCAGTTTAGGGGACAGCACCTCTGGGGCCAACGTCCTGACTTTC. The encoded protein is CASSLGDSTSGANVLTF.

This rearrangement joins TRBV5-7 to TRBJ2-7, with TRBD2 as a possible D gene (5 bases). TRBV5-7 is an open reading frame whose function is uncertain. The CDR3 contains 14 residues. V was cut by 5 bases and J by 0 bases, with 12 bases left in between. The DNA of the CDR3 is TGTGCCAGCAGTGGGAGAGAACCCTCCTACGAGCAGTACGTC. It specifies CASSGREPSYEQYV.

The chain carries TRBV19 and TRBJ1-1; tentative D call: TRBD1 (6 bases). Per the germline V gene, CDR1 is LNHDA and CDR2 is SQIVND (reference sequence). V was pared by 5 bases and J by 5 bases, with 15 bases between. The CDR3 runs 14 residues. CDR3 DNA sequence: TGTGCCAGTAGTCTTGACGGGGGGCCTACTGAAGCTTTCTTT. Encoded protein: CASSLDGGPTEAFF.

This clone showed up just a few times. This rearrangement joins TRBV4-1 to TRBJ2-1; D is unclear. The CDR3 has 13 amino acids. V was clipped by 4 bases and J by 4 bases, with 8 bases between them. CDR1 MGHRA and CDR2 YSYEKL come from the germline V gene. CDR3 bases: TGCGCCAGCAGCCGAACCGGTTACAATGAGCAGTTCTTC. Translated, it gives CASSRTGYNEQFF.

V and J are TRBV11-2 and TRBJ1-6; D is ambiguous. Trimming stripped 5 bases from V and 7 bases from J, with 6 bases between. Germline V gene lookup returns CDR1 SGHAT and CDR2 FQNNGV. The CDR3 covers 12 residues. CDR3 protein: CASSENNSPLHF. The CDR3, as DNA: TGTGCCAGCAGCGAGAACAATTCACCCCTCCACTTT.

The chain has TRBV6-5 and TRBJ1-5, with 7 bases lining up with TRBD1. This CDR3 has 14 amino acids. Per the germline V gene, CDR1 is MNHEY and CDR2 is SVGAGI. V lost 6 bases to trimming and J lost 2 bases; unmatched junction nucleotides: 4. CDR3 in amino acids: CASSGDSRNQPQHF. In nucleotides, the CDR3 is TGTGCCAGCAGCGGGGACAGCCGCAATCAGCCCCAGCATTTT.

The chain uses TRBV5-4 and TRBJ1-1, with unresolved D. The V gene lost 4 bases and the J gene lost 3 bases, with 19 bases spanning the gap. There are 16 residues in the CDR3. Germline-derived CDR1 and CDR2 are SGHNT and YYREEE (reference sequence). The CDR3 DNA reads TGTGCCAGCAGCCTTGCATTGGGTCAGCGTTACACTGAAGCTTTCTTT. It specifies CASSLALGQRYTEAFF.

J is TRBJ1-2 and V is TRBV7-2, with 7 positions matching TRBD1. Germline V gene data show CDR1 as SGHTA and CDR2 as FQGNSA. The V segment lost 2 bases and the J segment 4 bases; nucleotides outside the gene matches: 4. The CDR3 covers 14 residues. CDR3 amino acids: CASSLMGQLYGYTF. For the CDR3, the DNA is TGTGCCAGCAGCTTAATGGGACAGCTCTATGGCTACACCTTC.

This clone occurred a few times. CDR3 amino acids: CASSLTFPGGPTDTQYF. The CDR3 nucleotides are TGTGCCAGCAGCTTAACGTTTCCGGGGGGACCCACAGATACGCAGTATTTT. The chain combines TRBV7-3 with TRBJ2-3; 7 bases are a match to TRBD2. The CDR3 covers 17 residues. V was pared by 0 bases and J by 2 bases, with 8 bases of the junction left unmatched. Germline lookup yields CDR1 SGHTA and CDR2 FQGTGA.

V and J are TRBV28 and TRBJ2-7, with 9 bases matching TRBD2. Germline V gene lookup returns CDR1 MDHEN and CDR2 SYDVKM. With 5 bases clipped from V and 2 bases from J, the junction kept 7 bases outside the gene matches. The CDR3 covers 15 residues. CDR3 sequence reads: CASSPTSGSPYEQYV. In DNA, the CDR3 is TGTGCCAGCAGTCCTACTAGCGGGTCCCCCTACGAGCAGTACGTC.

This clone was detected only a few times. This chain connects TRBV5-4 to TRBJ2-1, with D possibly matching TRBD1 (5 bases). The CDR3 has 12 amino acids. Trimming removed 8 bases at V and 7 bases at J, with 13 bases between. Germline V gene data show CDR1 as SGHNT and CDR2 as YYREEE (reference sequence). Here the CDR3 DNA reads TGTGCCAGTGGGAAGCCAGGGAATGAGCAGTTCTTC. This codes for CASGKPGNEQFF. The whole variable domain, filled in from reference TRBV5-4 and TRBJ2-1, reads ETGVTQSPTHLIKTRGQQVTLRCSSQSGHNTVSWYQQALGQGPQFIFQYYREEENGRGNFPPRFSGLQFPNYSSELNVNALELDDSALYLCASGKPGNEQFFGPGTRLTVL.

There are a few counts of this clone. This sequence joins TRBV27 and TRBJ1-1; 9 bases are shared with TRBD1. The CDR3 sequence is 16 residues long. Germline CDR1 and CDR2: MNHEY and SMNVEV (reference sequence). V trimming: 5 bases; J trimming: 0 bases; junction bases outside the gene matches: 7. The CDR3 region is CASSPGTGLLNTEAFF. CDR3 DNA: TGTGCCAGCAGTCCCGGGACAGGGCTGTTGAACACTGAAGCTTTCTTT.

The chain carries TRBV7-2 and TRBJ1-5; 10 bases map to TRBD1. There are 15 residues in the CDR3. Germline values: CDR1 SGHTA, CDR2 FQGNSA. Losses at the gene ends were 6 bases for V and 5 bases for J; bases not matched to a gene: 7. CDR3 DNA sequence: TGTGCCAGCAGACGGACCGGGACAGGGGATCAGCCCCAGCATTTT. Its protein product is CASRRTGTGDQPQHF. The full variable domain, rest sourced from reference TRBV7-2 and TRBJ1-5, is GAGVSQSPSNKVTEKGKDVELRCDPISGHTALYWYRQSLGQGLEFLIYFQGNSAPDKSGLPSDRFSAERTGGSVSTLTIQRTQQEDSAVYLCASRRTGTGDQPQHFGDGTRLSIL.

This chain uses TRBV5-6 with TRBJ1-5, with TRBD1 as a possible D gene (5 bases). The CDR3 covers 15 residues. Germline CDR1 and CDR2: SGHDT and YYEEEE. Deletions cut 4 bases from V and 0 bases from J, with 11 bases between. CDR3 sequence reads: CASSLGLTSNQPQHF. The CDR3 nucleotides are TGTGCCAGCAGCCTGGGACTGACTAGCAATCAGCCCCAGCATTTT. Based on the CDR3 plus reference TRBV5-6 and TRBJ1-5, the full variable domain is DAGVTQSPTHLIKTRGQQVTLRCSPKSGHDTVSWYQQALGQGPQFIFQYYEEEERQRGNFPDRFSGHQFPNYSSELNVNALLLGDSALYLCASSLGLTSNQPQHFGDGTRLSIL.

The genes are TRBV6-1 and TRBJ1-5; D may be TRBD1 (5 bases). V gave up 4 bases and J gave up 0 bases, with 16 bases separating them. The CDR3 is 17 amino acids. Looked up from germline, CDR1 is MNHNS and CDR2 is SASEGT. CDR3 in amino acids: CASSGGWAHHSNQPQHF. The CDR3 DNA reads as TGTGCCAGCAGTGGGGGCTGGGCCCATCATAGCAATCAGCCCCAGCATTTT.